This T cell receptor beta chain was documented in a study of graft-versus-host responses after intestinal transplantation. Libraries were prepared by immunoSEQ multiplex PCR; TCRdb keeps only in-frame clonotypes and omits some of them. The repertoire holds more than 65,000 clones, with about 80% as singletons. In regard to this clone: Its target is unknown.

Specimen: unstimulated CD4+ T cells sorted from spleen or lymph node cells, collected before transplant. The receptor's source is a human donor who was the organ donor for an intestinal transplant.

CDR3 bases: TGTGCTAGTGGTTTGGGACAACACACCGGGGAGCTGTTTTTT. Translation gives CASGLGQHTGELFF. The V gene is TRBV12-5, the J gene TRBJ2-2; D is uncertain. This CDR3 is built from 14 residues. The V end was cut by 1 base, the J end by 3 bases, with 6 bases between. Germline CDR1 LGHNT, CDR2 FRNRAP.